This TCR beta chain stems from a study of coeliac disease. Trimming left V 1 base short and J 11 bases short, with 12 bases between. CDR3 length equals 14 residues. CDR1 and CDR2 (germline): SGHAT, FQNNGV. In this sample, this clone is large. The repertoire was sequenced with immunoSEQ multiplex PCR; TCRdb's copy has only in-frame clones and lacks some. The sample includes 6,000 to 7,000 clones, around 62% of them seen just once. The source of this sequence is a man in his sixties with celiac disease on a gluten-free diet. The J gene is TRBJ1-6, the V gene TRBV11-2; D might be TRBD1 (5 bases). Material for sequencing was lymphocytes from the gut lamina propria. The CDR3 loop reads CASSLGGERPPLHF. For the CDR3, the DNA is TGTGCCAGCAGCTTAGGGGGCGAACGGCCACCCCTCCACTTT.